A single sample gave rise to the 2 T cell receptor beta chains below, sequenced in a study of blood T cell repertoires in COVID-19. TCRdb keeps only in-frame clones here, not all; method: immunoSEQ multiplex PCR. The sample shows about 150,000 clones, roughly 88% of them seen only once. Sequenced sample: peripheral blood. The receptors were sampled from a man in his 60s with COVID-19, enrolled during active disease.

Comments on this clone: In the same sample, other DNA sequences code for this CDR3. The rearrangement links TRBV4-3 to TRBJ1-5; 10 bases agree with TRBD1. After removal of 3 bases from V and 4 bases from J, the junction contained 0 bases not matched to a gene. This CDR3 has 14 amino acids. Germline V gene sequence: CDR1 LGHNA, CDR2 YSLEER. The CDR3 sequence is CASSQGQGNQPQHF. The CDR3 DNA reads TGCGCCAGCAGCCAGGGACAGGGGAATCAGCCCCAGCATTTT.

The rearrangement joins TRBV19 to TRBJ1-5, with 7 bases fitting TRBD1. CDR3 length equals 15 residues. Germline loops: CDR1 LNHDA, CDR2 SQIVND (reference sequence). V lost 8 bases and J lost 4; bases outside the gene matches: 11. CDR3 DNA sequence: TGTGCCAGTTGCGACCGGGACAGTCGGAATCAGCCCCAGCATTTT. It codes for CASCDRDSRNQPQHF.